Shown below are 23 T cell receptor beta chains from a single sample sequenced in a study of OX40 agonist ivuxolimab in advanced cancers. Libraries were prepared by immunoSEQ multiplex PCR; TCRdb keeps only in-frame clonotypes and omits some of them. The table lists about 50,000 clones, roughly 81% of them singletons. Sequencing used CD4+ or CD8+ T cells sorted from blood, obtained in a trial of the OX40 agonist ivuxolimab. The receptors stem from an adult with an advanced solid tumor such as melanoma, head and neck, liver or kidney cancer.

V is TRBV19 and J is TRBJ2-3; 11 bases are shared with TRBD2. After removal of 5 bases from V and 0 bases from J, the junction contained 1 base not matched to a gene. Germline CDR1 and CDR2: LNHDA and SQIVND (reference sequence). The CDR3 is 15 residues long. CDR3: CASSWTSGSTDTQYF. The CDR3 DNA reads TGTGCCAGTAGTTGGACTAGCGGGAGCACAGATACGCAGTATTTT.

V gene TRBV4-1 combines with J gene TRBJ1-5; 8 bases agree with TRBD1. CDR3 length equals 13 residues. Germline V CDR1 and CDR2: MGHRA, YSYEKL. Trimming took 5 bases from V and 7 from J; bases not matched to a gene: 4. The CDR3 DNA reads TGCGCCAGCAGCGGACAGGGTCGGCAGCCCCAGCATTTT. Translation gives CASSGQGRQPQHF.

The chain employs TRBV19 and TRBJ1-3; D possibly corresponds to TRBD1 (5 bases). CDR1 is LNHDA, CDR2 SQIVND, per germline (reference sequence). The CDR3 loop spans 14 amino acids. V shed 5 bases and J shed 7 bases, with 15 bases lying between them. The CDR3 DNA sequence: TGTGCCAGTAGTGGACGAGGGGAATGGAACACCATATATTTT. It codes for CASSGRGEWNTIYF.

This chain links TRBV7-2 with TRBJ2-3, with TRBD2 identical over 7 bases. Germline V gives CDR1 SGHTA, CDR2 FQGNSA. After removal of 3 bases from V and 2 bases from J, the junction contained 5 bases not matched to a gene. The CDR3 sequence is 15 residues long. The CDR3 loop is CASSFLAVTTDTQYF. CDR3 bases: TGTGCCAGCAGCTTCCTAGCGGTAACCACAGATACGCAGTATTTT.

This clone has a handful of counts. In DNA form, the CDR3 reads TGTGCCAGCGCCAAGACAGGGGAAGAGACCCAGTACTTC. It yields the protein CASAKTGEETQYF. The chain has TRBV2 and TRBJ2-5; 8 bases align to TRBD1. The CDR3 covers 13 residues. The V gene's germline CDR1 is SNHLY and CDR2 FYNNEI. The ends lost 8 bases at V and 3 bases at J; junction bases unmatched: 5.

CDR3 DNA sequence: TGTGCCAGCAGGACCAGCGGGCGGGATACGCAGTATTTT. It translates to CASRTSGRDTQYF. V gene TRBV7-6 combines with J gene TRBJ2-3; a possible D gene is TRBD2 (6 bases). V was clipped by 6 bases and J by 6 bases, with 13 bases between them. The CDR3 is 13 amino acids. Per germline, CDR1 SGHVS and CDR2 FNYEAQ.

V gene TRBV19 combines with J gene TRBJ2-5; D is possibly TRBD2 (5 bases). TRBJ2-7 explains the end of the DNA better; the J call may be wrong. This CDR3 spans 14 amino acids. Germline CDR1 reads LNHDA; CDR2 reads SQIVND (reference sequence). The CDR3 nucleotides read TGTGCCAGTAGTTCGGACGGGGTAGCCTACGAGCAGTACTTC. Encoded protein: CASSSDGVAYEQYF.

The CDR3 region is CASSFDSNTEAFF. The CDR3 bases are TGCGCCAGCAGCTTCGATTCGAACACTGAAGCTTTCTTT. The chain couples TRBV5-1 to TRBJ1-1; D gene uncertain. The CDR3 runs to 13 residues. The germline CDR1 and CDR2 sequences are SGHRS and YFSETQ. V lost 2 bases and J 1 base, leaving 6 bases between the germline ends.

The chain combines TRBV5-1 with TRBJ1-6; the match to TRBD1 covers 8 bases. The V and J ends lost 1 base and 7 bases, in that order; junction bases with no gene match: 4. The CDR3 consists of 15 residues. Per germline, CDR1 SGHRS and CDR2 YFSETQ. CDR3 nucleotide sequence: TGCGCCAGCAGCTTGAATACAGGGGGGAATTCACCCCTCCACTTT. Protein: CASSLNTGGNSPLHF.

The chain combines TRBV7-9 with TRBJ2-2; 8 bases align to TRBD2. With 7 bases clipped from V and 6 bases from J, the junction kept 22 bases outside the gene matches. The CDR3 loop spans 19 amino acids. Per the germline V gene, CDR1 is SEHNR and CDR2 is FQNEAQ (reference sequence). The CDR3 DNA reads as TGTGCCAGCATCCTCGGACTAGCTGGGACCGGGGGGCTGGCCGGGGAGCTGTTTTTT. Protein product: CASILGLAGTGGLAGELFF. Full variable domain (outside the CDR3, taken from reference TRBV7-9 and TRBJ2-2): DTGVSQNPRHKITKRGQNVTFRCDPISEHNRLYWYRQTLGQGPEFLTYFQNEAQLEKSRLLSDRFSAERPKGSFSTLEIQRTEQGDSAMYLCASILGLAGTGGLAGELFFGEGSRLTVL.

The V and J genes are TRBV5-4 and TRBJ2-1; D is ambiguous. The V end lost 0 bases, the J end lost 7 bases, and 5 bases lay between the germline ends. The CDR3 has 12 residues. Germline V lookup: CDR1 SGHNT, CDR2 YYREEE (reference sequence). The CDR3, as DNA: TGTGCCAGCAGCTTGGCCCTTAATGAGCAGTTCTTC. Translated, it gives CASSLALNEQFF.

This clone was seen only a few times. The DNA for the CDR3 is TGTGCCATCAGTGAGCAGGCAGGGGCCCCCCTATTGTGGGGCTACACCTTC. It encodes CAISEQAGAPLLWGYTF. The chain employs TRBV10-3 and TRBJ1-2; tentatively, D is TRBD1 (6 bases). The germline V gene has CDR1 ENHRY and CDR2 SYGVKD. V was clipped by 2 bases and J by 8 bases, with 24 bases between them. The CDR3 length is 17 residues.

This clone has only one observation. This chain joins TRBV18 and TRBJ2-3; TRBD2 aligns across 13 bases. V was clipped by 7 bases and J by 2 bases; unmatched bases: 6. This CDR3 region has 16 residues. CDR1 KGHSH and CDR2 LQKENI come from the germline V gene. This CDR3 is CASCELAGGITDTQYF. CDR3 nucleotide sequence: TGTGCCAGCTGTGAACTAGCGGGAGGGATCACAGATACGCAGTATTTT.

This clone appeared once. The chain couples TRBV25-1 to TRBJ1-2; 7 nucleotides align to TRBD1. This CDR3 contains 16 residues. Unmatched junction bases numbered 9, after V lost 2 bases and J lost 3 bases. The germline CDR1 and CDR2 sequences are MGHDK and SYGVNS. DNA for the CDR3: TGTGCCAGCAGTGAAGGGATAGGGGGCTCGGACTATGGCTACACCTTC. Amino acids: CASSEGIGGSDYGYTF.

The chain carries TRBV6-1 and TRBJ1-1; tentatively, D is TRBD1 (5 bases). The germline V and J ends were trimmed by 0 bases and 4 bases, with 15 bases remaining between them. Germline V gene sequence: CDR1 MNHNS, CDR2 SASEGT. This CDR3 spans 16 amino acids. CDR3 bases: TGTGCCAGCAGTGAAGCGACTTCGGTGGGGGGCACTGAAGCTTTCTTT. Translated: CASSEATSVGGTEAFF.

This clone was seen once. This chain links TRBV6-6 with TRBJ1-6; D unclear. There are 14 residues in the CDR3. Trimming removed 6 bases from V and 1 base from J, with 7 bases in between. CDR1 is MNHNY and CDR2 is SVGAGI in the germline V gene (reference sequence). The CDR3: CASRTVSYNSPLHF. The CDR3 DNA reads as TGTGCCAGCAGAACCGTGTCCTATAATTCACCCCTCCACTTT.

The rearrangement uses TRBV6-5 and TRBJ2-1, with TRBD2 matching 9 bases. V was clipped by 6 bases and J by 7 bases; unmatched bases: 10. Germline loops: CDR1 MNHEY, CDR2 SVGAGI. The CDR3 loop spans 15 amino acids. CDR3 sequence reads: CASSRSGRRRNEQFF. For the CDR3, the DNA is TGTGCCAGCAGCCGTAGCGGGAGAAGGAGGAATGAGCAGTTCTTC.

J is TRBJ2-1 and V is TRBV2, with TRBD2 as a possible D gene (5 bases). The germline V gene has CDR1 SNHLY and CDR2 FYNNEI. The CDR3 is 12 residues long. Trimming left V 2 bases short and J 13 bases short, with 12 bases between. The CDR3 nucleotides are TGTGCCAGCAGTGAACGGGCGAGCGGACAGTTCTTC. Translation: CASSERASGQFF.

This clone has only a few counts. The chain recombines TRBV10-1 with TRBJ2-1; 10 bases match TRBD2. Per germline, CDR1 WNHNN and CDR2 SYGVQD (reference sequence). V lost 2 bases to trimming and J lost 6 bases; unmatched junction nucleotides: 7. The CDR3 is 16 residues long. CDR3 in amino acids: CASSEPGSGRANEQFF. Here the CDR3 DNA reads TGCGCCAGCAGTGAGCCGGGAAGCGGGAGGGCCAATGAGCAGTTCTTC.

This clone was counted only a few times. J is TRBJ1-1 and V is TRBV11-2, with D uncertain. CDR3 length equals 13 residues. The V end was cut by 3 bases, the J end by 3 bases, with 8 bases between. The germline V gene encodes CDR1 SGHAT and CDR2 FQNNGV. In DNA form, the CDR3 reads TGTGCCAGCAGCTTTTCGACGGACACTGAAGCTTTCTTT. It specifies CASSFSTDTEAFF.

The chain employs TRBV21-1 and TRBJ1-1; the D call of TRBD1 is as the table states it, not checked on the DNA. TRBV21-1 is marked as a pseudogene. The length of the CDR3 is 16 residues. The CDR3 here is CASSHPNQAGDTEAFF. For the CDR3, the DNA is TGTGCCAGCAGCCATCCAAACCAGGCAGGGGACACTGAAGCTTTCTTT.

The DNA for the CDR3 is TGTGCCAGCAGCTTAAGGCGCGGCAGCAGCTCCTACGAGCAGTACTTC. Translation: CASSLRRGSSSYEQYF. This chain uses TRBV7-2 with TRBJ2-7; D is ambiguous. This CDR3 is built from 16 residues. Germline loops: CDR1 SGHTA, CDR2 FQGNSA. The V and J ends lost 2 bases and 0 bases respectively, with 14 bases between them.

This clone is a singleton in its sample. V usage is TRBV27 and J usage is TRBJ1-2; D uncertain. Germline values: CDR1 MNHEY, CDR2 SMNVEV (reference sequence). Trimming cost V 2 bases and J 2 bases, with 6 bases left between them. The CDR3 consists of 13 residues. The CDR3 DNA is TGTGCCAGCAGTTTACAGGCCAACTATGGCTACACCTTC. Translation gives CASSLQANYGYTF.